Listed below are T cell receptor beta chains from one sample, sequenced in a study of T-cell memory formation after mild COVID-19. One entry per CDR3 protein, called by TCRdb with MiXCR from the 5' RACE reads. The sample consists of just over 300,000 distinct CDR3 sequences, 19% of them appearing once. Material: PBMCs or a T cell subset sorted from them (not recorded which). Every receptor here comes from a man aged 18 to 29 who had mild COVID-19 (a few samples of this study predate the infection). Cell type and time point are not known. The CDR3 runs from the conserved cysteine through the conserved F or W. The size field is filled for only some rows; it gives once, few, many or a size class.

TRBV25-1	-	TRBJ2-5	CASSEWEGETQYF
TRBV20-1	-	TRBJ2-2	CSARVAGVTGELFF
TRBV7-8	-	TRBJ1-4	CASSFRRGPSQEKLFF
TRBV6-5	-	TRBJ2-1	CASSYTPGTSYNEQFF
TRBV9	-	TRBJ2-3	CASSVGVSNTDTQYF
TRBV7-2	few	TRBJ1-3	CASSMARTGNTIYF
TRBV4-1	-	TRBJ2-3	CASSQADREVNTQYF
TRBV12-3/TRBV12-4	many	TRBJ2-1	CASSFRLAGGHSYNEQFF
TRBV7-2	few	TRBJ2-1	CASSQTGYEQFF
TRBV6-2/TRBV6-3	-	TRBJ1-6	CASSYSSRTLSILTLHF
TRBV4-1	-	TRBJ2-5	CASSQPTRDRQETQYF
TRBV6-1	-	TRBJ2-7	CASRGDRGTYEQYF
TRBV5-6	few	TRBJ2-3	CASSLQGLGTDTQYF
TRBV4-2	few	TRBJ1-5	CASSQDGQPQHF
TRBV6-4	-	TRBJ2-1	CASSDSGGGAWNEQFF
TRBV7-2	-	TRBJ1-5	CASSPAASYQPQHF
TRBV6-5	few	TRBJ1-2	CASGLGRDYTF
TRBV12-3/TRBV12-4	-	TRBJ2-3	CASIRSSTDTQYF
TRBV6-2/TRBV6-3	few	TRBJ2-1	CASTWAGKQFF
TRBV7-3	few	TRBJ2-1	CASSPGGGRSSYNEQFF
TRBV20-1	many	TRBJ2-1	CSARTGAPSGDGTEQFF
TRBV12-3/TRBV12-4	few	TRBJ1-2	CASTLSRGPGYTF